This TCR beta chain originates from a study of T cells in Graves' hyperthyroidism and ophthalmopathy. About the study: Peripheral blood collection took place at initial diagnosis, before any treatment.

This clonotype was counted only a few times. The germline V and J ends were trimmed by 6 bases and 6 bases, with 18 bases remaining between them. Germline CDR1 MDHEN, CDR2 SYDVKM. The CDR3 sequence is 14 residues long. There were TCR beta CDR3 regions amplified from RNA transcripts. The HTBI primer set served for first-round RT-PCR of the TCR CDR3. One entry per CDR3 protein results from TCRdb running MiXCR on the multiplex PCR reads. In the table there are about 340,000 distinct CDR3 sequences, 15% to 20% of which are singletons. Sequenced: blood. The TCR originated in a woman aged 45 to 65 with Graves' hyperthyroidism. The chain recombines TRBV28 with TRBJ2-7; a weak D match, TRBD1 (6 bases). CDR3: CASRTGISLREQYF. In nucleotides, the CDR3 is TGTGCCAGCAGAACAGGGATTTCCCTTCGCGAGCAGTACTTC.